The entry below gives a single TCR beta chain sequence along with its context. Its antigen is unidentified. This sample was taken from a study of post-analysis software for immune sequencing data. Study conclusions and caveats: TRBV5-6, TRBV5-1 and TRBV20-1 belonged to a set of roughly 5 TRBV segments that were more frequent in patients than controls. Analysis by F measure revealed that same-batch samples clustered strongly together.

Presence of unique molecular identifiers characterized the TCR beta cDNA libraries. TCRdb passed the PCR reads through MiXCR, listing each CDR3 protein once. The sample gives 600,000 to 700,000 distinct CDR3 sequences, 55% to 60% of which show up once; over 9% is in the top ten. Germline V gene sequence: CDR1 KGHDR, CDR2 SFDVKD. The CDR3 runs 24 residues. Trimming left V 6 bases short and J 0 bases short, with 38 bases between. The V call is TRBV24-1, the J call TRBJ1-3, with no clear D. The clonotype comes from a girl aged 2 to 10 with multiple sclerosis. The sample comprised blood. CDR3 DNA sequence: TGTGCCACCAGTCCCCTGTATAAGGTACACAAGGCCGGTTCCCTACCCCTCTCTGGAAACACCATATATTTT. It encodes CATSPLYKVHKAGSLPLSGNTIYF.